This TCR beta chain came from a study of blood T cells in healthy people across ages. Alongside a J-beta primer mix, a sample-barcoded 5' primer served in a second PCR lasting roughly 6 to 12 cycles. A tag from a template-switch adaptor with 12 random nucleotides marked each cDNA molecule. Every sample gave at least 3 million paired-end reads containing CDR3. MiXCR was run by TCRdb on the 5' RACE reads, yielding one entry per CDR3 protein. Of around 1,600,000 distinct CDR3 sequences in the sample, approximately 43% were seen once. Looked up from germline, CDR1 is MGHRA and CDR2 is YSYEKL. V gave up 3 bases and J gave up 9 bases, with 12 bases separating them. CDR3 length: 13 amino acids. The sample holds a few counts of this clonotype. Its matching antigen is unknown. Every sample had a minimum of 6.5 million PBMCs isolated. Study-level points and caveats: The fall in TCR beta diversity per million T cells was roughly linear with age.

The source is a woman aged 18-29 years in good health. Sequenced input: blood. This chain uses TRBV4-1 with TRBJ2-1; D gene unclear. In DNA, the CDR3 is TGCGCCAGCAGCCAGGAAATCGGGCCTGAGCAGTTCTTC. Translating gives CASSQEIGPEQFF.